This entry lists 20 T cell receptor beta chains sequenced from one sample in a study of blood T cell repertoires in COVID-19. TCRdb's table, derived via immunoSEQ multiplex PCR, lists solely in-frame clones and lacks some. Here the sample spans around 130,000 clones, 80% to 85% being singletons. Sequences were obtained from peripheral blood. These receptors all stem from a woman older than 75 with acute or convalescent COVID-19.

J is TRBJ1-2 and V is TRBV18, with 8 bases lining up with TRBD1. CDR1 is KGHSH and CDR2 is LQKENI in the germline V gene. After removal of 6 bases from V and 8 bases from J, the junction contained 14 bases not matched to a gene. The CDR3 is 15 amino acids. The CDR3 protein is CASSPNGQGIGGYTF. DNA of the CDR3: TGTGCCAGCTCCCCAAATGGACAGGGCATTGGCGGCTACACCTTC.

This rearrangement joins TRBV2 to TRBJ2-1; tentative D call: TRBD1 (5 bases). Germline CDR1 is SNHLY and CDR2 is FYNNEI. V lost 6 bases and J 1 base, leaving 10 bases between the germline ends. CDR3 length: 14 residues. CDR3 protein: CASRRTLSYNEQFF. DNA for the CDR3: TGTGCCAGCAGGAGGACACTTTCCTACAATGAGCAGTTCTTC.

The rearrangement uses TRBV2 and TRBJ2-7; TRBD1 might be the D (5 bases). Germline V gene sequence: CDR1 SNHLY, CDR2 FYNNEI. Trimming shortened V by 6 bases and J by 3 bases, and 12 bases separated the two germline ends. This CDR3 region has 13 residues. The chain's CDR3 is CASSDSISYEQYF. The CDR3 nucleotides are TGTGCCAGCAGCGACAGTATTAGCTACGAGCAGTACTTC.

This chain connects TRBV15 to TRBJ1-3; no definite D call. Trimming took 6 bases from V and 2 from J, leaving 11 bases between them. The CDR3 totals 14 residues. Per germline, CDR1 LNHNV and CDR2 YYDKDF (reference sequence). CDR3 sequence: CATSKPEAGNTIYF. The CDR3 DNA reads as TGTGCCACCAGTAAGCCGGAGGCTGGAAACACCATATATTTT.

This clone has only a few counts. The J gene is TRBJ2-2, the V gene TRBV24-1; the D gene is possibly TRBD2 (7 bases). Trimming left V 0 bases short and J 2 bases short, with 9 bases between. The CDR3 extends over 16 amino acids. CDR1 KGHDR and CDR2 SFDVKD come from the germline V gene. The CDR3 reads CATSDLGGANTGELFF. The CDR3 DNA is TGTGCCACCAGTGATTTGGGGGGGGCTAACACCGGGGAGCTGTTTTTT.

The chain couples TRBV9 to TRBJ2-1; 9 bases are shared with TRBD2. This CDR3 has 18 amino acids. CDR1 and CDR2 (germline): SGDLS, YYNGEE. Trimming took 0 bases from V and 0 from J; bases not matched to a gene: 7. As DNA, the CDR3 is TGTGCCAGCAGCGTAGGGGCTAGCGGGGTAAGCTCCTACAATGAGCAGTTCTTC. Its protein product is CASSVGASGVSSYNEQFF.

V is TRBV29-1 and J is TRBJ2-5; tentative D call: TRBD2 (6 bases). CDR3 length equals 16 residues. CDR1 is SQVTM, CDR2 ANQGSEA, per germline. Trimming left V 6 bases short and J 4 bases short, with 24 bases between. The CDR3 sequence is CSVPHPLRGLGETQYF. The CDR3 nucleotides read TGCAGCGTCCCACACCCTCTCCGGGGGTTGGGAGAGACCCAGTACTTC.

The J gene is TRBJ1-1, the V gene TRBV5-3; 7 bases fit TRBD1. TRBV5-3 is an ORF, with its function uncertain. This CDR3 comprises 14 residues. V gave up 4 bases and J gave up 3 bases; unmatched junction bases: 6. The DNA for the CDR3 is TGTGCCAGAAGCGCAAACAGGGGAGACACTGAAGCTTTCTTT. Translation: CARSANRGDTEAFF.

The V and J genes are TRBV5-4 and TRBJ1-2; TRBD1 might be the D (6 bases). The CDR3 covers 14 residues. From germline, CDR1 is SGHNT and CDR2 YYREEE (reference sequence). Trimming cost V 7 bases and J 8 bases, with 21 bases left between them. For the CDR3, the DNA is TGTGCCAGCCGAAAACTGGGGGGGGCCGAGGGCTACACCTTC. Protein sequence: CASRKLGGAEGYTF.

The chain uses TRBV28 and TRBJ1-3, with TRBD1 as a possible D gene (5 bases). Germline lookup yields CDR1 MDHEN and CDR2 SYDVKM. The V and J ends lost 3 bases and 0 bases respectively, with 9 bases between them. The CDR3 totals 15 residues. This CDR3 reads CASSLLGLSGNTIYF. The CDR3 region has the DNA TGTGCCAGCAGTTTGTTGGGGCTCTCTGGAAACACCATATATTTT.

The chain is built from TRBV6-6 and TRBJ2-3; possibly TRBD2 for D (6 bases). V shed 0 bases and J shed 0 bases, with 10 bases lying between them. Germline V gene lookup returns CDR1 MNHNY and CDR2 SVGAGI (reference sequence). The length of the CDR3 is 16 residues. Written as DNA, the CDR3 is TGTGCCAGCAGTTACTCGGTCCTAGCGAGCACAGATACGCAGTATTTT. The encoded protein is CASSYSVLASTDTQYF.

The CDR3 DNA follows: TGTGCCAGCAGTTCCGGAGCCGATTCCACTCAGTACTTC. Protein product: CASSSGADSTQYF. This chain joins TRBV12-3 or TRBV12-4 and TRBJ2-7; D unclear. The CDR3 runs to 13 residues. V lost 4 bases and J 10 bases, leaving 17 bases between the germline ends.

This clone is a singleton in its sample. The CDR3 loop is CASSGRTDTQYF. The CDR3 DNA follows: TGTGCCAGCAGCGGGAGGACAGATACGCAGTATTTT. The chain is built from TRBV12-3 or TRBV12-4 and TRBJ2-3; TRBD2 aligns across 7 bases. The CDR3 runs to 12 residues. Trimming removed 6 bases from V and 3 bases from J; junction bases left unmatched: 0.

The chain carries TRBV2 and TRBJ1-1; D uncertain. Deletions cut 7 bases from V and 1 base from J, with 16 bases between. Germline loops: CDR1 SNHLY, CDR2 FYNNEI. The CDR3 length is 15 residues. CDR3 bases: TGTGCCAGCAAGCGGGCGCTGCGGTCGAACACTGAAGCTTTCTTT. Encoded protein: CASKRALRSNTEAFF.

The rearrangement links TRBV5-6 to TRBJ2-6, with 10 bases fitting TRBD1. V shed 5 bases, J shed 1 base, and the junction held 6 bases outside the gene matches. The CDR3 loop spans 17 amino acids. Germline lookup yields CDR1 SGHDT and CDR2 YYEEEE. The CDR3 protein is CASRKTGGRSGANVLTF. The CDR3 DNA is TGTGCCAGCAGAAAGACAGGGGGCAGATCTGGGGCCAACGTCCTGACTTTC.

This clone was found once. This chain uses TRBV3-1 (or the pseudogene TRBV3-2) with TRBJ1-2; D perhaps matches TRBD1 (6 bases). Trimming stripped 0 bases from V and 4 bases from J, with 15 bases between. Germline V CDR1 and CDR2: LGHDT, YNNKEL (reference sequence). The CDR3 loop spans 16 amino acids. CDR3 coding DNA: TGTGCCAGCAGCCAAGATTCTGGACAGAGCCCCTATGGCTACACCTTC. Its protein product is CASSQDSGQSPYGYTF.

J is TRBJ2-7 and V is TRBV6-6, with 7 bases fitting TRBD2. CDR3 size: 14 residues. V shed 0 bases, J shed 3 bases, and the junction held 2 bases outside the gene matches. Germline V gives CDR1 MNHNY, CDR2 SVGAGI (reference sequence). The CDR3 sequence is CASSYSASGYEQYF. CDR3 coding DNA: TGTGCCAGCAGTTACTCCGCTAGCGGCTACGAGCAGTACTTC.

The chain uses TRBV5-1 and TRBJ2-5; TRBD1 agrees at 12 bases. V shed 4 bases and J 2 bases; nucleotides not matched to a gene: 6. Per the germline V gene, CDR1 is SGHRS and CDR2 is YFSETQ. CDR3 length: 16 amino acids. The CDR3 region is CASSPGDRGRQETQYF. The DNA of the CDR3 is TGCGCCAGCAGCCCGGGGGACAGGGGGCGACAAGAGACCCAGTACTTC. Drawing the rest from reference TRBV5-1 and TRBJ2-5, the complete variable domain is KAGVTQTPRYLIKTRGQQVTLSCSPISGHRSVSWYQQTPGQGLQFLFEYFSETQRNKGNFPGRFSGRQFSNSRSEMNVSTLELGDSALYLCASSPGDRGRQETQYFGPGTRLLVL.

The chain has TRBV9 and TRBJ1-3; 9 bases line up with TRBD1. The junction had 3 bases not matched to a gene; V was cut back by 4 bases and J by 4 bases. The CDR3 loop spans 14 amino acids. The germline gives CDR1 SGDLS, CDR2 YYNGEE. The CDR3 coding sequence is TGTGCCAGCAGCTACGGGACAGGGGGAAACACCATATATTTT. Its translation is CASSYGTGGNTIYF.

The chain uses TRBV6-7 and TRBJ2-3; 8 bases match TRBD2. TRBV6-7 is noted as an ORF with a role that remains uncertain. This CDR3 region has 23 residues. V was pared by 0 bases and J by 4 bases, with 27 bases of the junction left unmatched. CDR3 amino acids: CASSYSSQNSNPRTSRRADTQYF. CDR3 sequence (DNA): TGTGCCAGCAGTTACTCGTCACAGAACTCCAACCCGCGGACTAGCCGTAGGGCAGATACGCAGTATTTT.